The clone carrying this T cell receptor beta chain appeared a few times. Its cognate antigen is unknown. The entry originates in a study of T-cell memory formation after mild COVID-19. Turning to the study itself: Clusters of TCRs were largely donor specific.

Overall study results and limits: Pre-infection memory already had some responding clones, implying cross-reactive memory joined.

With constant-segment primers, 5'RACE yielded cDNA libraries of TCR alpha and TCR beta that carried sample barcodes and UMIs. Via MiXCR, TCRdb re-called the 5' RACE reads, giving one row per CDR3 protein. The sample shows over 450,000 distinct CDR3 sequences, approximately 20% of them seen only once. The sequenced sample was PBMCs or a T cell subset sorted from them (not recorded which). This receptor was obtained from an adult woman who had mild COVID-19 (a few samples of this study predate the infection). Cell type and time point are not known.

CDR3 DNA: TGTGCCAGCAGTTTAGGGGGGTTTGGTGGAAACACCATATATTTT. This codes for CASSLGGFGGNTIYF. This chain links TRBV12-3 or TRBV12-4 with TRBJ1-3; D is perhaps TRBD1 (5 bases). The CDR3 spans 15 residues. With 1 base removed from V and 3 bases from J, the gap between germline ends came to 10 bases.